This entry concerns a single T cell receptor (beta chain). This clone occurred once. The specificity of this receptor is unknown. The sample holds no much larger clone one base away, and base qualities are not on file. CDR1 and CDR2 are drawn from the germline V gene: SGDLS, YYNGEE. V loses 6 bases at its end and J loses 9 bases; junction bases beyond the gene matches: 12. The CDR3 contains 15 residues, cysteine and phenylalanine counted. The kept DNA is CDR3 alone, 45 bases in frame from the first base. The donors were included in the validation cohort of roughly 130 subjects, a group kept apart from the roughly 670-subject first cohort. Libraries were prepared through the immunoSEQ multiplex PCR assay. In the original analysis: A statistical classification framework was built to diagnose cytomegalovirus status from the catalog of TCR beta chain sequences. As stored in TCRdb, this immuneACCESS dataset retains in-frame rearrangements with V and J assigned. A fraction of the clones does not appear; measured against another copy, unresolved V genes explain less than half of the discrepancy, and the remainder lacks a known reason. The V and J calls and clone size come from that table; D and trimming were worked out from the DNA. This sample has 150,000 or so clones in its table, and 85% to 90% of those were observed once. 3.3% of the sample is in the top ten clones.

This entry comes from a study of cytomegalovirus exposure and HLA in healthy donors (dated by TCRdb to the late 2010s). About the study as a whole: According to a later analysis, one platform produced both the roughly 120 validation repertoires and the 700 or so repertoires of the first cohort. The study aimed to test whether signatures of past pathogen exposure could be identified by cataloging public T cell receptors. The study combined high-throughput TCR immunosequencing, statistical association of individual TCRs with disease status, and machine learning to predict cytomegalovirus infection status. Besides the first cohort of about 730 subjects, a separate validation cohort made up of 90 to 150 different subjects was used.

Findings and caveats that apply to the study as a whole: In a later analysis, TCRs clustered in the first cohort were found to also tend to co-occur in the 100 to 150 validation repertoires, with 90% to 95% of cluster scores above 0. A later analysis lacked HLA typing for the validation cohort, so it scored co-occurrence in that cohort across all 130 or so repertoires. The classifier was reported to diagnose cytomegalovirus status with high specificity and sensitivity in both the original cohort and the validation cohort. Most TCR sequences were observed very rarely across donors, whereas some public TCRs were present in many individuals. A total of 150 to 200 TCR beta chains were listed by the study as associated with cytomegalovirus. In vitro tests confirmed that a few of the cytomegalovirus-associated TCR beta chains recognize cytomegalovirus antigens. The authors suggested that the approach could potentially be extended to other disease states and immunological phenotypes.

Specimen: PBMCs. This receptor chain uses TRBV9 and TRBJ2-1, with 10 central nucleotides matching TRBD2. This TCR came from a woman between 18 and 30 years old in good health and CMV-seropositive. CDR3 sequence: CASTSSGSDFGEQFF. The DNA sequence reads TGTGCCAGCACATCTAGCGGGAGTGATTTCGGTGAGCAGTTCTTC.